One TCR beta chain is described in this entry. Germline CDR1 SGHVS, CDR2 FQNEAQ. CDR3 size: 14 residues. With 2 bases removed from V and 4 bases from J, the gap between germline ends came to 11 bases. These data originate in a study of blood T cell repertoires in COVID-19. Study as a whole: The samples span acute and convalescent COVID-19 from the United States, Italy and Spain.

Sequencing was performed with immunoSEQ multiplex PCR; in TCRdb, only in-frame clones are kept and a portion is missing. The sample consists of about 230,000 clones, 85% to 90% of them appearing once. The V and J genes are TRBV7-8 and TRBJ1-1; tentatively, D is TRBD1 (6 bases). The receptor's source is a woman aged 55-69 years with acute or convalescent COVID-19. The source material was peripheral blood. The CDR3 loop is CASSLQGMSTEAFF. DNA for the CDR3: TGTGCCAGCAGCTTACAGGGGATGTCCACTGAAGCTTTCTTT.